The T cell receptor (beta chain) under discussion was sequenced for a study of control samples from healthy donors and cancer patients. Here immunoSEQ multiplex PCR was the method, and the copy in TCRdb shows in-frame clones only, minus some. Counted here are about 92,000 clones, almost 85% occurring once; the ten biggest clones make up roughly 9.8%. This CDR3 has 14 residues. Trimming left V 8 bases short and J 6 bases short, with 19 bases between. Germline lookup yields CDR1 MGHRA and CDR2 YSYEKL. The sequence was collected from an older woman in good health. The sequencing sample was made of blood. V usage is TRBV4-1 and J usage is TRBJ1-1; possibly TRBD1 for D (5 bases). The CDR3 spells CASRGSTPGAEAFF. The CDR3, as DNA: TGCGCCAGCCGGGGGTCGACCCCGGGGGCTGAAGCTTTCTTT.